Following are 2 T cell receptor beta chains from one sample sequenced in a study of blood T cell repertoires in COVID-19. Assay used: immunoSEQ multiplex PCR; TCRdb lists only in-frame clones, some missing. The sample has 110,000 to 150,000 clones, around 73% seen once. The sample taken for sequencing was PBMCs or T cells enriched from blood (not recorded which). The receptors come from a woman aged 45-59 years who had recovered from COVID-19.

The J gene is TRBJ1-1, the V gene TRBV2; no clear D gene. The V gene lost 7 bases and the J gene lost 5 bases, with 14 bases spanning the gap. There are 13 residues in the CDR3. CDR1 and CDR2 (germline): SNHLY, FYNNEI. The chain's CDR3 is CASTSGVGTEAFF. CDR3 nucleotides: TGTGCCAGCACGTCAGGTGTTGGGACTGAAGCTTTCTTT.

The chain recombines TRBV5-4 with TRBJ2-3; 9 bases are a match to TRBD2. This CDR3 region has 18 residues. The trim removed 0 bases at V and 0 bases at J, leaving 8 bases unmatched. The germline gives CDR1 SGHNT, CDR2 YYREEE (reference sequence). Here the CDR3 reads CASSLVSGGQASTDTQYF. The CDR3 DNA follows: TGTGCCAGCAGCTTGGTCAGCGGGGGGCAAGCTAGCACAGATACGCAGTATTTT.